This T cell receptor beta chain came from a study of blood T cell repertoires in COVID-19. Looking at the study overall: The origin of the acute and convalescent COVID-19 samples was the United States, Italy and Spain. From T cells, B-cell-depleted T cells, or PBMCs came the material, which was cDNA or gDNA.

Trimming took 7 bases from V and 3 from J, leaving 16 bases between them. The CDR3 is 14 amino acids. CDR1 and CDR2 (germline): SQVTM, ANQGSEA. In the original workflow: From reference gene primer amplification, estimates of nucleated cell counts were derived. Measured with immunoSEQ multiplex PCR; TCRdb has only the in-frame clones, and not every one. That table furnishes V, J and clone size, whereas the DNA furnished D and trimming. The table includes approximately 280,000 clones, 65% to 90% detected once. The clonotype comes from a man aged 45-60 years with active or convalescent COVID-19. The sample was peripheral blood. The gene calls are TRBV29-1 and TRBJ2-1, with D perhaps matching TRBD1 (6 bases). The CDR3 DNA reads TGCAGCGCCTCCCAGGGACAAAGCTACAATGAGCAGTTCTTC. Translating gives CSASQGQSYNEQFF.